A selection of T cell receptor beta chains follows, all from one sample in a study of shared clonotypes between healthy human individuals. Repertoires were generated with immunoSEQ multiplex PCR, while TCRdb's copy carries only in-frame clones and drops some. Here the sample spans about 1 million clones, around four fifths being singletons. The sequenced sample was memory CD4+ T cells sorted from blood. The receptors here all came from a man aged 18 to 29 in good health. Both conserved end residues are part of each CDR3. Clone size appears in some rows only: once, few, many, or a class for an expanded clone.

j_call cdr3_length v_call clone_size cdr3_aa
TRBJ2-1 14 TRBV2 few CASSGVAAYNEQFF
TRBJ1-1 11 TRBV9 - CASSRGNEAFF
TRBJ2-2 14 TRBV19 few CASILTGGSGELFF
TRBJ1-6 14 TRBV7-2 - CASSRQWENSPLHF
TRBJ2-5 14 TRBV5-4 - CASSLAGAKETQYF
TRBJ2-1 15 TRBV28 - CASSSPGTIHNEQFF
TRBJ1-5 17 TRBV27 - CASKPWTGGGLNQPQHF
TRBJ2-2 14 TRBV7-7 few CASSLQLNTGELFF
TRBJ2-3 14 TRBV7-3 - CASSLTLASDTQYF
TRBJ1-1 14 TRBV19 - CASSMVGQSTEAFF
TRBJ2-5 17 TRBV4-2 - CASSPKIAGGTEETQYF
TRBJ2-1 15 TRBV10-1 - CASSVNSGAYNEQFF
TRBJ2-1 15 TRBV6-6 - CASREGLGSYNEQFF
TRBJ2-1 14 TRBV18 - CASSPGTGQNEQFF
TRBJ2-2 15 TRBV10-1 - CASSGGRVGTGELFF
TRBJ2-7 13 TRBV11-2 once CASSSQGAYEQYF
TRBJ1-4 15 TRBV7-2 few CASSLQGAANEKLFF
TRBJ1-2 14 TRBV5-5 once CASSLDSFNYGYTF
TRBJ2-3 14 TRBV6-1 - CASSERYSTDTQYF
TRBJ1-5 13 TRBV6-1 - CASSEGGNQPQHF
TRBJ1-4 16 TRBV5-1 - CASSAAQGTHVEKLFF
TRBJ2-2 16 TRBV4-1 few CASSPSGTLNTGELFF
TRBJ2-1 14 TRBV9 once CASSVTTGLNEQFF
TRBJ2-7 15 TRBV4-1 - CASSQRIGGDYEQYF
TRBJ2-6 20 TRBV6-1 - CASSAREGLAGGRGANVLTF
TRBJ2-7 14 TRBV11-2 - CASSLSGQGYEQYF